This T cell receptor beta chain is drawn from a study of cytomegalovirus exposure and HLA in healthy donors. Turning to the study itself: Out of 350 to 400 genotyped donors, about 81% belonged to the Caucasian-associated ancestry cluster.

The CDR3 has 13 amino acids. The ends lost 3 bases at V and 3 bases at J; junction bases unmatched: 3. Germline V gene lookup returns CDR1 GTSNPN and CDR2 SVGIG (reference sequence). PCR employed 60 Vbeta and 13 Jbeta primers. Authors' analysis steps: The authors later counted roughly 79 million unique TCR beta chains, roughly 10 million of them shared. The data were produced by immunoSEQ multiplex PCR, yet TCRdb's version contains in-frame clones alone and is incomplete. For V, J and clone size, that table is used; D and trimming come from the DNA. The sample contains about 170,000 clones, around four fifths of which appear only once.

This receptor was taken from a female donor in good health and CMV-seronegative. Sequencing input: PBMCs. V usage is TRBV30 and J usage is TRBJ2-3; 7 nucleotides align to TRBD2. As DNA, the CDR3 is TGTGCCTGGAGGGCTAGCGGTACAGATACGCAGTATTTT. Translation gives CAWRASGTDTQYF.